What follows are 7 T cell receptor beta chains derived from one specimen sequenced in a study of cytomegalovirus exposure and HLA in healthy donors. 60 Vbeta and 13 Jbeta primers were used in PCR. Produced via immunoSEQ multiplex PCR; TCRdb's table is partial and in-frame only. The table shows about 100,000 clones, with 76% occurring only once. Sequenced material: PBMCs. The receptors shown here come from a man aged 35-49 years in good health and CMV-seronegative.

The V call is TRBV7-8, the J call TRBJ1-2; D unresolved. Trimming took off 5 bases at V and 0 bases at J, with 13 bases between the two ends. Germline lookup yields CDR1 SGHVS and CDR2 FQNEAQ. This CDR3 is built from 15 residues. The CDR3 loop reads CASSQRNKPNYGYTF. The DNA for the CDR3 is TGTGCCAGCAGCCAACGCAACAAACCTAACTATGGCTACACCTTC.

This chain uses TRBV11-2 with TRBJ2-3, with D possibly matching TRBD1 (5 bases). The CDR3 has 16 residues. V dropped 1 base and J dropped 0 bases, with 11 bases sitting between them. CDR1 is SGHAT, CDR2 FQNNGV, per germline. CDR3 region: CASSLVQGRSTDTQYF. The CDR3 bases are TGTGCCAGCAGCTTAGTTCAGGGAAGGAGCACAGATACGCAGTATTTT.

V usage is TRBV7-2 and J usage is TRBJ2-1; D perhaps matches TRBD2 (7 bases). The germline V gene has CDR1 SGHTA and CDR2 FQGNSA. V dropped 2 bases and J dropped 4 bases, with 12 bases sitting between them. CDR3 length: 15 amino acids. The chain's CDR3 is CASSLQAGTYNEQFF. CDR3 bases: TGTGCCAGCAGCTTACAAGCGGGGACATACAATGAGCAGTTCTTC.

The V and J genes are TRBV6-6 and TRBJ2-4, with a tentative D call TRBD2 (5 bases). CDR1 and CDR2 from the germline V gene are MNHNY and SVGAGI (reference sequence). V was cut by 2 bases and J by 1 base, with 12 bases left in between. CDR3 size: 16 residues. The CDR3: CASSYEGIPAKNIQYF. The CDR3, as DNA: TGTGCCAGCAGTTACGAGGGCATTCCCGCCAAAAACATTCAGTACTTC.

This chain connects TRBV19 to TRBJ1-6; 11 bases are a match to TRBD1. The trim removed 9 bases at V and 10 bases at J, leaving 8 bases unmatched. The germline gives CDR1 LNHDA, CDR2 SQIVND (reference sequence). CDR3 length: 14 amino acids. CDR3 residues: CASAGQGAKSPLHF. The CDR3 DNA reads as TGTGCCAGCGCAGGACAGGGGGCAAAGTCACCCCTCCACTTT.

The chain has TRBV5-5 and TRBJ2-5; tentatively, D is TRBD1 (5 bases). This CDR3 has 14 residues. Trimming pared 4 bases from V and 5 bases from J, leaving 15 bases between. Germline assignment: CDR1 SGHKS and CDR2 YYEKEE (reference sequence). The CDR3 DNA reads TGTGCCAGCAGCGTGACAGCTACATCGGAGACCCAGTACTTC. It encodes CASSVTATSETQYF.

The rearrangement uses TRBV10-3 and TRBJ1-2; 7 bases fit TRBD1. The CDR3 is 14 amino acids. The junction had 3 bases not matched to a gene; V was cut back by 3 bases and J by 2 bases. The germline V gene encodes CDR1 ENHRY and CDR2 SYGVKD. CDR3 sequence (DNA): TGTGCCATCAGTGAAGGGACAGACAACTATGGCTACACCTTC. It codes for CAISEGTDNYGYTF.